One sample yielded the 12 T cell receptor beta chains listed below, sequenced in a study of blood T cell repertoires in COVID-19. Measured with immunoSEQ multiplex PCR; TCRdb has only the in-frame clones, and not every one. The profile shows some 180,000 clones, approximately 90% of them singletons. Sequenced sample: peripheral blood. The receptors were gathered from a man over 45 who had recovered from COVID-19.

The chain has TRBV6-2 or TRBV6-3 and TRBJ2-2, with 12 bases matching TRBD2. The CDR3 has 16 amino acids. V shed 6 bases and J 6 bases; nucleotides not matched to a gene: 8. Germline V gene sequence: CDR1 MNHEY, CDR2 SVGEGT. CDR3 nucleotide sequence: TGTGCCAGCAGCCGAGGACTAGCGGGAACTCCCGGGGAGCTGTTTTTT. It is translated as CASSRGLAGTPGELFF.

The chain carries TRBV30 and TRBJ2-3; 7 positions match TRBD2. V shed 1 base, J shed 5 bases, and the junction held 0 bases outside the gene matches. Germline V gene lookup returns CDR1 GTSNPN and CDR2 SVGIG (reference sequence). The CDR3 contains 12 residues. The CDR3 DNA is TGTGCCTGGAGTGCGGGGGGAGATACGCAGTATTTT. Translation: CAWSAGGDTQYF.

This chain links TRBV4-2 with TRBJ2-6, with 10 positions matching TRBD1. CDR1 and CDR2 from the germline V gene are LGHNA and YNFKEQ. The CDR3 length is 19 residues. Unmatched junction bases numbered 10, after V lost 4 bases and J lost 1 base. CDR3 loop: CASSRLPPGQGSGANVLTF. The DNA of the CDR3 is TGTGCCAGCAGCCGCTTACCACCGGGACAGGGGTCTGGGGCCAACGTCCTGACTTTC.

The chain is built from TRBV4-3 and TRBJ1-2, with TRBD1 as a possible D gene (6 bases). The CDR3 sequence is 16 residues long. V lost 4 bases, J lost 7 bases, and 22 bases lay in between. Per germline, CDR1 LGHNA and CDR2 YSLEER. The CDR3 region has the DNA TGCGCCAGCAGCCGGACCGGGACACCTCTCCTGCTTGGCTACACCTTC. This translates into CASSRTGTPLLLGYTF.

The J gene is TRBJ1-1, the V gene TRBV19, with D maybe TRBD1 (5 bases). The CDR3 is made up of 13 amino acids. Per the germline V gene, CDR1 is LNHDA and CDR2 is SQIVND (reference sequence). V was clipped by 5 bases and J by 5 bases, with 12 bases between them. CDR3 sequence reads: CASSVREGTEAFF. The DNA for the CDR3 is TGTGCCAGTAGTGTCAGGGAAGGGACTGAAGCTTTCTTT.

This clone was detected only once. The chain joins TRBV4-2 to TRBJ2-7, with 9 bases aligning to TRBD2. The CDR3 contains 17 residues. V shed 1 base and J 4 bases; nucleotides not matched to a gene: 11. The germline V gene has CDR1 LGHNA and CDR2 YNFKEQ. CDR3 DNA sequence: TGTGCCAGCAGCCAAGTGATAGCGGGGGCAAAATTTTACGAGCAGTACTTC. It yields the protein CASSQVIAGAKFYEQYF.

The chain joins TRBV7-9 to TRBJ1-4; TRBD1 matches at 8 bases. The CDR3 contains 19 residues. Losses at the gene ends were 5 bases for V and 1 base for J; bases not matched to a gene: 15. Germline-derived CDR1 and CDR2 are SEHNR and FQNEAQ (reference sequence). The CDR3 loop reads CASSLLRGQGIKTNEKLFF. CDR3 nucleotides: TGTGCCAGCAGCCTACTCCGAGGACAGGGTATCAAAACTAATGAAAAACTGTTTTTT.

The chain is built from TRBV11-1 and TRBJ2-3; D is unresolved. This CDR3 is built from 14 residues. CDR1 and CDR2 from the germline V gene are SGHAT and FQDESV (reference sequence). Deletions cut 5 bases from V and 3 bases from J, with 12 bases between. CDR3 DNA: TGTGCCAGCAGCGGCCGGGTTTCGACAGATACGCAGTATTTT. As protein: CASSGRVSTDTQYF.

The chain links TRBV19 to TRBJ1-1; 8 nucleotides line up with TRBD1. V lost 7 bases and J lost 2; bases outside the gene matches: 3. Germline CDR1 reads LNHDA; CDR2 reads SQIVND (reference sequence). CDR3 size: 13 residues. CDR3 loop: CASTDRANTEAFF. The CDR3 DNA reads TGTGCCAGTACGGACAGGGCCAACACTGAAGCTTTCTTT.

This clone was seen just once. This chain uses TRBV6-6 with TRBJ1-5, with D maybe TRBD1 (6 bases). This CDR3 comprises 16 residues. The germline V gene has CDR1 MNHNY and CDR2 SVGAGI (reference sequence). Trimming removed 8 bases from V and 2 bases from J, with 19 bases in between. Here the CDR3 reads CASYSSGEVGNQPQHF. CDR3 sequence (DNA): TGTGCCAGCTACTCCTCAGGGGAAGTGGGCAATCAGCCCCAGCATTTT.

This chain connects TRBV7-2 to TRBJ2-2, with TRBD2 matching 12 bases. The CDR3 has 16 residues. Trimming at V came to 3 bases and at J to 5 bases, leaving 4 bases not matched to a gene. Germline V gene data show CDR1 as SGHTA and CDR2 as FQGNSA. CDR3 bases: TGTGCCAGCAGCTTGGGACTAGCGGGTTCGACCGGGGAGCTGTTTTTT. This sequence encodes CASSLGLAGSTGELFF.

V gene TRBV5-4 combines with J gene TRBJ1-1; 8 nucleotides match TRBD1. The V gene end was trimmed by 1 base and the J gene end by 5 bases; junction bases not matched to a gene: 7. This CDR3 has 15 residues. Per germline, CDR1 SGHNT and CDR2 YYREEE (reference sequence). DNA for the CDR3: TGTGCCAGCAGCTTGCAAGGACAGGGAGGAACTGAAGCTTTCTTT. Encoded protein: CASSLQGQGGTEAFF.